What follows are 20 T cell receptor beta chains derived from one specimen sequenced in a study of Ad26.COV2.S vaccination and SARS-CoV-2 variants. Method: immunoSEQ multiplex PCR; TCRdb's copy keeps in-frame clones and lacks some. Of fewer than 900,000 clones detected, roughly 90% appear once; the ten largest clones hold roughly 1.5%. Treatment here: around 19 received Ad26.COV2.S at low or high dose, single or two shots; about five received placebo; per-sample allocation not given. Sampling happened 63 days after the first vaccine or placebo injection. The specimen was peripheral blood, collected in a trial of Ad26.COV2.S vaccine versus placebo. Receptor source: a person aged 18-60 years who received the Ad26.COV2.S COVID-19 vaccine or a placebo.

This clone was seen just once. The chain is built from TRBV14 and TRBJ2-5; TRBD1 agrees at 9 bases. CDR1 is SGHDN, CDR2 FVKESK, per germline. V shed 5 bases and J 4 bases; nucleotides not matched to a gene: 8. The CDR3 length is 15 residues. The CDR3 loop is CASSNTGGSRETQYF. Here the CDR3 DNA reads TGTGCCAGCAGCAACACAGGGGGCTCTCGAGAGACCCAGTACTTC.

The chain couples TRBV18 to TRBJ2-1; D possibly corresponds to TRBD2 (5 bases). The CDR3 has 16 residues. The germline CDR1 and CDR2 sequences are KGHSH and LQKENI. Trimming cost V 2 bases and J 0 bases, with 11 bases left between them. The CDR3 loop reads CASSPSSPSSYNEQFF. The CDR3 DNA follows: TGTGCCAGCTCACCATCTAGCCCGAGCTCCTACAATGAGCAGTTCTTC.

This chain connects TRBV10-3 to TRBJ2-1, with 7 bases identical to TRBD2. J lost 10 bases, V lost 6 bases, and 3 bases had no gene match. CDR3 length: 11 residues. Per germline, CDR1 ENHRY and CDR2 SYGVKD. The CDR3 coding sequence is TGTGCCATCAGCGAACTAGCGGAGCAGTTCTTC. It translates to CAISELAEQFF.

In nucleotides, the CDR3 is TGTGCCTGGAGTAGAGGGACGGCTTCTTATGGCTACACCTTC. This sequence encodes CAWSRGTASYGYTF. V usage is TRBV30 and J usage is TRBJ1-2; D may be TRBD1 (5 bases). Germline-derived CDR1 and CDR2 are GTSNPN and SVGIG (reference sequence). This CDR3 has 14 residues. V was cut by 2 bases and J by 5 bases, with 15 bases left in between.

V is TRBV7-2 and J is TRBJ2-3; D is possibly TRBD2 (5 bases). The germline CDR1 and CDR2 sequences are SGHTA and FQGNSA. CDR3 length: 17 residues. V lost 3 bases and J 5 bases, leaving 21 bases between the germline ends. CDR3 bases: TGTGCCAGCAGCTTGAGGGCCCATAGTGAGATGGGAGATACGCAGTATTTT. This sequence encodes CASSLRAHSEMGDTQYF.

J is TRBJ1-2 and V is TRBV2; D remains unclear. V lost 1 base, J lost 8 bases, and 2 bases lay in between. The CDR3 has 10 residues. From germline, CDR1 is SNHLY and CDR2 FYNNEI. This chain's CDR3 is CASSEEGYTF. CDR3 in DNA: TGTGCCAGCAGTGAAGAGGGCTACACCTTC.

The J gene is TRBJ2-5, the V gene TRBV7-9; TRBD1 matches at 7 bases. The ends lost 1 base at V and 3 bases at J; junction bases unmatched: 5. The length of the CDR3 is 15 residues. Germline CDR1 SEHNR, CDR2 FQNEAQ (reference sequence). The DNA of the CDR3 is TGTGCCAGCAGCTTAGGGGCCGGGACAGAAGAGACCCAGTACTTC. As protein: CASSLGAGTEETQYF.

The rearrangement joins TRBV19 to TRBJ1-2; 8 nucleotides agree with TRBD1. The junction had 2 bases not matched to a gene; V was cut back by 4 bases and J by 1 base. This CDR3 has 14 residues. Germline CDR1 LNHDA, CDR2 SQIVND (reference sequence). The CDR3, as DNA: TGTGCCAGTAGTACGACAGGGGTTAACTATGGCTACACCTTC. Translated: CASSTTGVNYGYTF.

This clone has only one observation. The J gene is TRBJ1-2, the V gene TRBV4-1; TRBD1 agrees at 7 bases. Germline CDR1 is MGHRA and CDR2 is YSYEKL. After removal of 1 base from V and 5 bases from J, the junction contained 1 base not matched to a gene. CDR3 size: 13 residues. CDR3 loop: CASSQGDSYGYTF. The CDR3 nucleotides read TGCGCCAGCAGCCAAGGGGACAGTTATGGCTACACCTTC.

This clone was picked up a small number of times. The chain uses TRBV6-2 or TRBV6-3 and TRBJ1-5; D is ambiguous. Per germline, CDR1 MNHEY and CDR2 SVGEGT. This CDR3 spans 14 amino acids. V shed 2 bases and J shed 4 bases, with 9 bases lying between them. This chain's CDR3 is CASSYTDSNQPQHF. In nucleotides, the CDR3 is TGTGCCAGCAGTTACACGGACTCTAATCAGCCCCAGCATTTT.

The chain joins TRBV29-1 to TRBJ2-1; 9 nucleotides match TRBD1. There are 14 residues in the CDR3. Losses at the gene ends were 5 bases for V and 7 bases for J; bases not matched to a gene: 9. Germline V lookup: CDR1 SQVTM, CDR2 ANQGSEA. In DNA, the CDR3 is TGCAGCGTTCTCCGGGACAGGGTTATTAATGAGCAGTTCTTC. This translates into CSVLRDRVINEQFF.

V gene TRBV7-9 combines with J gene TRBJ1-6, with D hard to call. The CDR3 consists of 15 residues. Germline V gene sequence: CDR1 SEHNR, CDR2 FQNEAQ (reference sequence). V lost 5 bases to trimming and J lost 6 bases, with 14 bases between them. Here the CDR3 reads CASSPQLTSNSPLHF. CDR3 in DNA: TGTGCCAGCAGCCCACAGCTCACCTCTAATTCACCCCTCCACTTT.

This chain connects TRBV19 to TRBJ1-4; 7 bases line up with TRBD1. The CDR3 consists of 15 residues. Germline trimming cut 6 bases from V and 1 base from J; bases unmatched to any gene: 5. CDR1 is LNHDA, CDR2 SQIVND, per germline (reference sequence). The CDR3 is CASSLDRETNEKLFF. CDR3 nucleotides: TGTGCCAGTAGCCTCGACAGGGAAACTAATGAAAAACTGTTTTTT.

This chain connects TRBV5-1 to TRBJ1-1, with D possibly matching TRBD1 (6 bases). This CDR3 has 14 residues. Germline CDR1 reads SGHRS; CDR2 reads YFSETQ. V shed 4 bases and J shed 4 bases, with 14 bases lying between them. The chain's CDR3 is CASSARGGGTEAFF. CDR3 nucleotides: TGCGCCAGCAGCGCCAGGGGCGGCGGCACTGAAGCTTTCTTT.

This sequence joins TRBV5-4 and TRBJ1-1, with a weak D call TRBD1 (5 bases). Trimming stripped 0 bases from V and 7 bases from J, with 7 bases between. The CDR3 consists of 12 residues. The V gene's germline CDR1 is SGHNT and CDR2 YYREEE (reference sequence). The chain's CDR3 is CASSLAGNEAFF. In nucleotides, the CDR3 is TGTGCCAGCAGCTTGGCAGGGAATGAAGCTTTCTTT.

Points on this clone: The junction and the germline gene differ at one end; a read error may be behind it. The V gene is TRBV15, the J gene TRBJ2-4; possible D gene TRBD2, 6 bases. The CDR3 contains 13 residues. Germline CDR1 is LNHNV and CDR2 is YYDKDF (reference sequence). In DNA form, the CDR3 reads TGTGCCACCAGCAGAGATGCGGTAGGGAGGCCGCACTTC. It translates to CATSRDAVGRPHF.

The chain recombines TRBV6-5 with TRBJ1-4; no reliable D call. Germline CDR1 and CDR2: MNHEY and SVGAGI. Trimming removed 5 bases from V and 10 bases from J, with 14 bases in between. The CDR3 contains 13 residues. CDR3 protein: CASSPLAQGKLFF. The CDR3 nucleotides read TGTGCCAGCAGTCCACTCGCCCAAGGAAAACTGTTTTTT.

This chain connects TRBV11-2 to TRBJ2-1; 8 bases line up with TRBD1. CDR3 length equals 14 residues. V lost 3 bases and J lost 3; bases outside the gene matches: 1. The germline gives CDR1 SGHAT, CDR2 FQNNGV. This CDR3 reads CASSFTGGYNEQFF. In nucleotides, the CDR3 is TGTGCCAGCAGCTTTACAGGGGGCTACAATGAGCAGTTCTTC.

The V gene is TRBV7-2, the J gene TRBJ1-4; 9 nucleotides match TRBD1. The junction had 5 bases not matched to a gene; V was cut back by 7 bases and J by 5 bases. The CDR3 totals 14 residues. The germline V gene has CDR1 SGHTA and CDR2 FQGNSA. This CDR3 reads CASKGGTGNEKLFF. As DNA, the CDR3 is TGTGCCAGCAAGGGCGGGACAGGGAATGAAAAACTGTTTTTT.

This clone has a single count. V is TRBV6-5 and J is TRBJ2-5; tentative D call: TRBD1 (6 bases). V was pared by 6 bases and J by 4 bases, with 18 bases between. There are 15 residues in the CDR3. Germline-derived CDR1 and CDR2 are MNHEY and SVGAGI. The CDR3 nucleotides read TGTGCCAGCAGGCCGGGACCCTCGACAGGAGAGACCCAGTACTTC. This codes for CASRPGPSTGETQYF.